The TCR beta chain under discussion was sequenced for a study of esophageal squamous cell carcinoma under preoperative chemotherapy. TCRdb reprocessed the PCR reads with MiXCR, giving one entry per CDR3 protein. The sample gives tens of thousands of distinct CDR3 sequences, under 60% of which show up once; 10% to 15% is in the top ten. Per germline, CDR1 KGHDR and CDR2 SFDVKD. The CDR3 extends over 14 amino acids. The time point here: before preoperative PTX-NDP chemotherapy. A note on this clonotype: As yet, its antigen is unknown. A junction boundary mismatches the germline segment, possibly from a read error.

Study-wide points: Clonal contraction, more than amplification, hit abundant clones after paclitaxel-nedaplatin. Peripheral T cells showed a significant TCR diversity increase after chemotherapy, unlike tumor-infiltrating lymphocytes.

The gene calls are TRBV24-1 and TRBJ2-4; D is possibly TRBD1 (5 bases). The specimen was obtained from a patient given preoperative chemotherapy. This clonotype was sampled from a human donor with esophageal squamous cell carcinoma. The donor label of this sample is uncertain. The CDR3 region is CATRGLCAKNTQYF. CDR3 nucleotides: TGTGCCACCAGGGGGCTGTGTGCCAAAAACACGCAGTACTTT.